Listed below are T cell receptor beta chains from one sample, sequenced in a study of T cells after yellow fever vaccination. TCRdb re-derived calls from the 5' RACE reads in MiXCR, one entry per CDR3 protein. The table has 300,000 to 400,000 distinct CDR3 sequences, 8.7% seen once. Sequencing used PBMCs, obtained on the day of the first yellow fever vaccination. These receptors came from a man younger than 30 who received the YFV17D yellow fever vaccine. Each CDR3 is given without its conserved first and last residue. D genes are given only for firm matches.

CDR3aa | v_gene | len | d_gene
ASSGGTADSNQPQH | TRBV6-1 | 14 | TRBD1
ATSLARGWGNQPQH | TRBV15 | 14 | -
ASSYTGTNTEAF | TRBV6-5 | 12 | -
ASSSLIWGMIQGQNYGYT | TRBV28 | 18 | TRBD1
ASSTRTTGKEQF | TRBV6-1 | 12 | -
ASTHRGASGGEETQY | TRBV11-2 | 15 | TRBD2
ASSLNSQGGDSPLH | TRBV5-1 | 14 | -
ASSEVRGGQAGELF | TRBV6-4 | 14 | TRBD2
ASSLGGDSYEQY | TRBV7-2 | 12 | -
ASSSQDSGELF | TRBV5-1 | 11 | -
ASRPGGPNTEAF | TRBV28 | 12 | TRBD1
ASSLNGCDYYNEQF | TRBV7-3 | 14 | -
ASSPGQLNQPQH | TRBV18 | 12 | TRBD1
ASSPGTGQQQY | TRBV7-6 | 11 | TRBD1
ASATPPFYNEQF | TRBV27 | 12 | -
ASSVGGTMNTEAF | TRBV9 | 13 | -
ASRETGYLGDTQY | TRBV5-1 | 13 | -
SARDLSGGAGGNIQY | TRBV20-1 | 15 | TRBD2
ASSLDGGVLEEQF | TRBV5-1 | 13 | -
ASNRGNEQF | TRBV6-5 | 9 | -
ASSLDSGGQTQY | TRBV27 | 12 | TRBD2
ASSPQNGNTEAF | TRBV18 | 12 | -
ASSGFDEQF | TRBV9 | 9 | -
ASSLAPTSGNTIY | TRBV7-9 | 13 | -
AISESGGPGP | TRBV10-3 | 10 | -
ASSQDGTSAYNEQF | TRBV4-3 | 14 | TRBD2
SARQGARGGYT | TRBV20-1 | 11 | TRBD1
ASSQRTDYYNEQF | TRBV7-2 | 13 | -
ASSQLYYEQY | TRBV6-2/TRBV6-3 | 10 | -
ASSSSGARF | TRBV4-1 | 9 | TRBD2
ASSYSVGSSYEQY | TRBV6-5 | 13 | -
ASTSRDRREKLF | TRBV12-3/TRBV12-4 | 12 | -
ASSLAGQGDTGELF | TRBV5-1 | 14 | TRBD1
ATSRDSRPNTEAF | TRBV15 | 13 | -
ASSLDANEQF | TRBV5-4 | 10 | -